The sequence of this T cell receptor (beta chain) was determined in a study of CD8 T cells in ankylosing spondylitis. Study outcomes and limitations: Earlier studies detected some motif variants in reactive arthritis synovial fluid and blood. Disease-linked clones were found to be CD8+ and relatively rare in peripheral blood. Among TCR beta sequences, a motif of roughly 8 highly homologous variants appeared characteristic of ankylosing spondylitis blood.

V lost 2 bases, J lost 8 bases, and 5 bases stayed unmatched. Germline values: CDR1 SGHAT, CDR2 FQNNGV. This CDR3 spans 14 amino acids. This clonotype was detected ten times or more. As yet, its antigen is unknown. Making use of molecular barcodes, quantitative 5'-RACE generated TCR beta libraries. TCRdb itself ran the 5' RACE reads through MiXCR, one entry per CDR3 protein. The sample lists 350,000 to 450,000 distinct CDR3 sequences; roughly 22% were seen once. The sequencing input was blood, either unsorted or a sorted T cell fraction (not recorded which). The chain carries TRBV11-2 and TRBJ2-1, with TRBD2 matching over 8 bases. The sequence came from a male donor with ankylosing spondylitis or in good health (not recorded which). CDR3 nucleotide sequence: TGTGCCAGCAGCTTACGGGGGGGGCGGGATGAGCAGTTCTTC. It specifies CASSLRGGRDEQFF. Full variable domain (missing parts from reference TRBV11-2 and TRBJ2-1): EAGVAQSPRYKIIEKRQSVAFWCNPISGHATLYWYQQILGQGPKLLIQFQNNGVVDDSQLPKDRFSAERLKGVDSTLKIQPAKLEDSAVYLCASSLRGGRDEQFFGPGTRLTVL.